The 23 T cell receptor beta chains in this list originate from one sample, sequenced in a study of technical replicates of blood from a handful of donors. Sequencing used immunoSEQ multiplex PCR; TCRdb keeps in-frame clones, though not all of them. The data show about 100,000 clones, with 85% to 95% seen just once and around 0.35% held by the top ten. Sequencing was performed on T cells isolated from PBMCs. Receptor source: a human donor in good health.

V and J are TRBV7-7 and TRBJ2-3; D uncertain. Between the trimmed V and J ends, which lost 1 base and 6 bases, there was a span of 8 bases. Germline V gene lookup returns CDR1 SSHAT and CDR2 FNYEAQ (reference sequence). The CDR3 length is 13 residues. Written as DNA, the CDR3 is TGTGCCAGCAGCTTAGAAGAGGCGGATACGCAGTATTTT. Residues: CASSLEEADTQYF.

This chain links TRBV14 with TRBJ1-2; no firm D call. The CDR3 is 14 residues long. Trimming took off 4 bases at V and 8 bases at J, with 17 bases between the two ends. CDR1 SGHDN and CDR2 FVKESK come from the germline V gene. CDR3 DNA sequence: TGTGCCAGCAGCCCTTATCCGGAGGGAGGAGGCTACACCTTC. This codes for CASSPYPEGGGYTF. Supplemented by reference TRBV14 and TRBJ1-2, the full variable domain reads EAGVTQFPSHSVIEKGQTVTLRCDPISGHDNLYWYRRVMGKEIKFLLHFVKESKQDESGMPNNRFLAERTGGTYSTLKVQPAELEDSGVYFCASSPYPEGGGYTFGSGTRLTVV.

The chain uses TRBV19 and TRBJ1-4; D uncertain. This CDR3 is 12 amino acids long. Germline V gene lookup returns CDR1 LNHDA and CDR2 SQIVND (reference sequence). The V and J ends lost 3 bases and 10 bases respectively, with 9 bases between them. The CDR3 here is CASSMLSGKLFF. DNA for the CDR3: TGTGCCAGTAGTATGTTAAGCGGAAAACTGTTTTTT. The full variable domain, with the rest looked up from reference TRBV19 and TRBJ1-4, is DGGITQSPKYLFRKEGQNVTLSCEQNLNHDAMYWYRQDPGQGLRLIYYSQIVNDFQKGDIAEGYSVSREKKESFPLTVTSAQKNPTAFYLCASSMLSGKLFFGSGTQLSVL.

This clone was recorded once. The chain has TRBV9 and TRBJ1-1; 7 bases line up with TRBD1. CDR3 length: 16 amino acids. CDR1 is SGDLS and CDR2 is YYNGEE in the germline V gene. V lost 2 bases to trimming and J lost 1 base; unmatched junction nucleotides: 8. In DNA form, the CDR3 reads TGTGCCAGCAGCGTCCTACTTGCAGGGGGGAACACTGAAGCTTTCTTT. Its translation is CASSVLLAGGNTEAFF.

The table lists this clone with a few counts. Other DNA sequences in the same sample also yield this CDR3. The genes are TRBV29-1 and TRBJ2-1; D not certain. This CDR3 contains 12 residues. CDR1 and CDR2 from the germline V gene are SQVTM and ANQGSEA. Trimming pared 4 bases from V and 1 base from J, leaving 5 bases between. CDR3 region: CSVAGSYNEQFF. The DNA for the CDR3 is TGCAGCGTTGCCGGGTCCTACAATGAGCAGTTCTTC.

The chain combines TRBV30 with TRBJ2-2, with no clear D. The length of the CDR3 is 12 residues. Germline V gene data show CDR1 as GTSNPN and CDR2 as SVGIG (reference sequence). Between the trimmed V and J ends, which lost 3 bases and 6 bases, there was a span of 8 bases. CDR3 in DNA: TGTGCCTGGAGACTATCACCCGGGGAGCTGTTTTTT. It encodes CAWRLSPGELFF.

This chain's CDR3 is CASSPEREFYGYTF. CDR3 sequence (DNA): TGTGCCAGCTCACCGGAACGGGAGTTCTATGGCTACACCTTC. V is TRBV18 and J is TRBJ1-2; no clear D gene. The V gene lost 3 bases and the J gene lost 4 bases, with 12 bases spanning the gap. This CDR3 contains 14 residues. In germline, CDR1 is KGHSH, CDR2 LQKENI.

The chain uses TRBV19 and TRBJ1-1, with D possibly matching TRBD1 (5 bases). The CDR3 runs 14 residues. V lost 8 bases, J lost 1 base, and 14 bases lay in between. The germline gives CDR1 LNHDA, CDR2 SQIVND (reference sequence). CDR3 DNA sequence: TGTGCCAGTTTGGCAGGGCGGACGAACACTGAAGCTTTCTTT. Its protein is CASLAGRTNTEAFF.

V usage is TRBV30 and J usage is TRBJ1-5; D call uncertain. The CDR3 length is 12 residues. Per germline, CDR1 GTSNPN and CDR2 SVGIG (reference sequence). Between the trimmed V and J ends, which lost 5 bases and 4 bases, there was a span of 9 bases. CDR3 residues: CAWADTNQPQHF. CDR3 nucleotide sequence: TGTGCCTGGGCCGACACAAATCAGCCCCAGCATTTT.

The CDR3 sequence: CASSQRLISNYGYTF. DNA of the CDR3: TGTGCCAGCAGCCAGAGGCTTATCTCTAACTATGGCTACACCTTC. The chain uses TRBV4-2 and TRBJ1-2; D gene unclear. Trimming removed 3 bases at V and 0 bases at J, with 11 bases between. This CDR3 has 15 residues. The V gene's germline CDR1 is LGHNA and CDR2 YNFKEQ.

This clone appeared a single time. This chain uses TRBV7-2 with TRBJ2-4, with D unclear. The CDR3 contains 12 residues. Looked up from germline, CDR1 is SGHTA and CDR2 is FQGNSA. With 5 bases removed from V and 8 bases from J, the gap between germline ends came to 10 bases. The CDR3 protein is CASSPSTDIQYF. For the CDR3, the DNA is TGTGCCAGCAGCCCCTCTACGGACATTCAGTACTTC. Looking up the rest from reference TRBV7-2 and TRBJ2-4 gives the full variable domain: GAGVSQSPSNKVTEKGKDVELRCDPISGHTALYWYRQSLGQGLEFLIYFQGNSAPDKSGLPSDRFSAERTGGSVSTLTIQRTQQEDSAVYLCASSPSTDIQYFGAGTRLSVL.

The chain combines TRBV5-1 with TRBJ2-1, with D possibly being TRBD2 (6 bases). Germline loops: CDR1 SGHRS, CDR2 YFSETQ. The CDR3 is 13 residues long. With 4 bases removed from V and 7 bases from J, the gap between germline ends came to 12 bases. This CDR3 reads CASSGGTQNEQFF. The CDR3 nucleotides are TGCGCCAGCAGCGGGGGGACCCAAAATGAGCAGTTCTTC.

The chain couples TRBV30 to TRBJ2-1; 13 nucleotides match TRBD2. Trimming removed 8 bases from V and 6 bases from J; junction bases left unmatched: 4. Germline V CDR1 and CDR2: GTSNPN, SVGIG (reference sequence). This CDR3 spans 13 amino acids. CDR3 in DNA: TGTGCCCTCACTAGCGGGAGGGCCAATGAGCAGTTCTTC. Protein sequence: CALTSGRANEQFF.

The genes are TRBV6-6 and TRBJ2-1; TRBD1 matches 11 bases. The germline gives CDR1 MNHNY, CDR2 SVGAGI (reference sequence). CDR3 size: 16 residues. The ends lost 7 bases at V and 6 bases at J; junction bases unmatched: 11. CDR3 nucleotides: TGTGCCAGCATCAAATTGGCCGGACAGGGGGCCAATGAGCAGTTCTTC. Its protein is CASIKLAGQGANEQFF.

This rearrangement joins TRBV27 to TRBJ1-2, with D tentatively TRBD1 (6 bases). Trimming cost V 6 bases and J 5 bases, with 7 bases left between them. This CDR3 comprises 11 residues. CDR1 MNHEY and CDR2 SMNVEV come from the germline V gene (reference sequence). The CDR3 reads CASRTGYGYTF. The DNA of the CDR3 is TGTGCCAGCAGAACAGGGTATGGCTACACCTTC.

The rearrangement links TRBV7-9 to TRBJ1-2; 7 nucleotides match TRBD1. The CDR3 loop spans 15 amino acids. Trimming cost V 2 bases and J 2 bases; bases outside gene matches: 5. Looked up from germline, CDR1 is SEHNR and CDR2 is FQNEAQ (reference sequence). In DNA form, the CDR3 reads TGTGCCAGCAGCTTATTACCAGGGGGAAACTATGGCTACACCTTC. As protein: CASSLLPGGNYGYTF.

The chain joins TRBV5-6 to TRBJ1-2; possibly TRBD1 for D (6 bases). Trimming removed 4 bases from V and 3 bases from J, with 10 bases in between. The V gene's germline CDR1 is SGHDT and CDR2 YYEEEE. The CDR3 totals 13 residues. The CDR3 reads CASSRGLDYGYTF. The DNA of the CDR3 is TGTGCCAGCAGCAGGGGGTTGGACTATGGCTACACCTTC.

This sequence joins TRBV7-8 and TRBJ2-7; 12 nucleotides match TRBD2. The V and J ends lost 5 bases and 2 bases, in that order; junction bases with no gene match: 7. This CDR3 is 16 amino acids long. Germline-derived CDR1 and CDR2 are SGHVS and FQNEAQ. The DNA of the CDR3 is TGTGCCAGCAGCATTTCAAGACTAGCGGGGGCCTACGAGCAGTACTTC. Translating gives CASSISRLAGAYEQYF.

The chain joins TRBV27 to TRBJ2-3; a possible D gene is TRBD1 (6 bases). Germline-derived CDR1 and CDR2 are MNHEY and SMNVEV (reference sequence). V gave up 6 bases and J gave up 2 bases, with 21 bases separating them. The CDR3 spans 17 residues. The CDR3 sequence is CASRNPNRVRITDTQYF. The CDR3 region has the DNA TGTGCCAGCAGAAATCCCAACAGGGTTCGGATCACAGATACGCAGTATTTT.

J is TRBJ1-2 and V is TRBV19; a weak D match, TRBD1 (6 bases). The CDR3 contains 16 residues. Between the trimmed V and J ends, which lost 1 base and 3 bases, there was a span of 15 bases. Germline V gene data show CDR1 as LNHDA and CDR2 as SQIVND (reference sequence). The CDR3 DNA sequence: TGTGCCAGTAGTATAGTGCAGGGGTTGAACCACTATGGCTACACCTTC. The encoded protein is CASSIVQGLNHYGYTF.

This clone was seen just once. The genes are TRBV4-1 and TRBJ1-5; possible D gene TRBD1, 6 bases. CDR1 and CDR2 (germline): MGHRA, YSYEKL. V gave up 1 base and J gave up 3 bases, with 13 bases separating them. The CDR3 loop spans 16 amino acids. The CDR3 sequence is CASSQVARGLNQPQHF. The CDR3 nucleotides read TGCGCCAGCAGCCAAGTAGCCAGGGGCCTCAATCAGCCCCAGCATTTT.

The chain joins TRBV27 to TRBJ2-3, with 12 bases fitting TRBD2. CDR1 is MNHEY and CDR2 is SMNVEV in the germline V gene (reference sequence). The CDR3 sequence is 16 residues long. Trimming cost V 5 bases and J 3 bases; bases outside gene matches: 6. The CDR3 DNA reads TGTGCCAGCAGTGCCGGACTAGCGGGACGGACAGATACGCAGTATTTT. Protein sequence: CASSAGLAGRTDTQYF.

The CDR3 nucleotides are TGTGCCAGCAGTCTGACAGGGTTTTATGGCTACACCTTC. It codes for CASSLTGFYGYTF. The V call is TRBV27, the J call TRBJ1-2, with TRBD1 identical over 7 bases. Germline V lookup: CDR1 MNHEY, CDR2 SMNVEV (reference sequence). The J segment lost 5 bases and the V segment lost 5 bases, leaving 5 bases of the junction unmatched. The CDR3 covers 13 residues.